The present T cell receptor beta chain was sequenced within a study of blood T cells in healthy people across ages. Combining a sample-barcoded 5' primer with a J-beta primer mix, a second PCR ran for roughly 7 to 12 cycles. Unique molecular identifiers of 12 random nucleotides labeled each cDNA. Each CDR3 protein is one row after TCRdb ran MiXCR on the 5' RACE reads. The sample consists of approximately 1,000,000 distinct CDR3 sequences, around two fifths of them appearing once. Between the trimmed V and J ends, which lost 4 bases and 0 bases, there was a span of 8 bases. Germline V CDR1 and CDR2: SGHDT, YYEEEE. CDR3 length: 14 amino acids.

This rearrangement joins TRBV5-6 to TRBJ2-1, with D perhaps matching TRBD1 (5 bases). The specimen was blood. The sequence derives from a man between 18 and 35 years old in good health. CDR3 DNA: TGTGCCAGCAGCCATGACAGCTCCTACAATGAGCAGTTCTTC. The encoded protein is CASSHDSSYNEQFF.